These 17 T cell receptor beta chains were sequenced from one sample in a study of T cells after yellow fever vaccination. TCRdb processed the 5' RACE reads anew with MiXCR; each CDR3 protein has one entry. Of hundreds of thousands of distinct CDR3 sequences in the sample, around a sixth are singletons; the top ten hold roughly a sixth. Sequencing was performed on PBMCs, taken before the yellow fever booster vaccination. The origin of the receptors is a man in his late teens or twenties who received the YFV17D yellow fever vaccine.

This clonotype has more than one count but fewer than ten. The rearrangement uses TRBV4-1 and TRBJ2-7; the D is unclear. The CDR3 length is 13 residues. Per the germline V gene, CDR1 is MGHRA and CDR2 is YSYEKL. The ends were cut back, 0 bases at V and 3 bases at J, with 6 bases in the middle. CDR3 DNA sequence: TGCGCCAGCAGCCAAGATCCGGACTACGAGCAGTACGTC. This encodes CASSQDPDYEQYV.

This clonotype came up a few times. The J gene is TRBJ2-3, the V gene TRBV2, with a possible D match to TRBD1 (6 bases). Germline lookup yields CDR1 SNHLY and CDR2 FYNNEI. V was shortened by 7 bases and J by 6 bases, with 14 bases between the two germline ends. The CDR3 covers 13 residues. Here the CDR3 reads CASNPQGPDTQYF. Written as DNA, the CDR3 is TGTGCCAGCAACCCACAGGGCCCCGATACGCAGTATTTT.

The chain couples TRBV2 to TRBJ2-3; D unresolved. Germline CDR1 is SNHLY and CDR2 is FYNNEI. V was clipped by 4 bases and J by 0 bases, with 14 bases between them. CDR3 length equals 16 residues. DNA for the CDR3: TGTGCCAGCAGTGGTAGGCCAAGCCTTAGCACAGATACGCAGTATTTT. Its protein is CASSGRPSLSTDTQYF.

This clonotype was observed a handful of times. The chain joins TRBV30 to TRBJ1-3; TRBD1 matches at 8 bases. V gave up 4 bases and J gave up 8 bases; unmatched junction bases: 10. The CDR3 has 14 amino acids. Germline V CDR1 and CDR2: GTSNPN, SVGIG (reference sequence). CDR3 DNA: TGTGCCTGGACCTACGAGGACAGGGTTGACACCATATATTTT. Encoded protein: CAWTYEDRVDTIYF.

The V call is TRBV11-2, the J call TRBJ2-3; D possibly corresponds to TRBD1 (6 bases). The CDR3 has 15 amino acids. V was shortened by 5 bases and J by 6 bases, with 18 bases between the two germline ends. The V gene's germline CDR1 is SGHAT and CDR2 FQNNGV. CDR3 nucleotides: TGTGCCAGCAGCCCCCCGCTAACAAGGGGGGATACGCAGTATTTT. It specifies CASSPPLTRGDTQYF.

The chain is built from TRBV4-3 and TRBJ1-2; D gene ambiguous. The CDR3 spans 14 residues. V was clipped by 5 bases and J by 5 bases, with 15 bases between them. CDR1 and CDR2 (germline): LGHNA, YSLEER. CDR3 DNA sequence: TGCGCCAGCAGCACCAGGTCGGCAGGTTATGGCTACACCTTC. It encodes CASSTRSAGYGYTF.

This chain uses TRBV5-5 with TRBJ2-2; D might be TRBD1 (6 bases). Looked up from germline, CDR1 is SGHKS and CDR2 is YYEKEE (reference sequence). This CDR3 spans 19 amino acids. V lost 4 bases to trimming and J lost 1 base, with 23 bases between them. CDR3 region: CASSPLTPYGQMNTGELFF. The CDR3 coding sequence is TGTGCCAGCAGCCCCCTTACTCCCTACGGACAGATGAACACCGGGGAGCTGTTTTTT.

This rearrangement joins TRBV7-3 to TRBJ1-1; TRBD1 might be the D (6 bases). Germline lookup yields CDR1 SGHTA and CDR2 FQGTGA. V lost 5 bases, J lost 4 bases, and 17 bases lay in between. This CDR3 has 15 amino acids. The CDR3 DNA is TGTGCCAGCAGCATGGAACAGGGTAGCGGCACTGAAGCTTTCTTT. Translated: CASSMEQGSGTEAFF. Based on the CDR3 plus reference TRBV7-3 and TRBJ1-1, the full variable domain is GAGVSQTPSNKVTEKGKYVELRCDPISGHTALYWYRQSLGQGPEFLIYFQGTGAADDSGLPNDRFFAVRPEGSVSTLKIQRTERGDSAVYLCASSMEQGSGTEAFFGQGTRLTVV.

This sequence joins TRBV5-1 and TRBJ2-2; the match to TRBD1 covers 7 bases. This CDR3 is built from 15 residues. With 4 bases clipped from V and 1 base from J, the junction kept 4 bases outside the gene matches. From germline, CDR1 is SGHRS and CDR2 YFSETQ. This CDR3 reads CASSPGQVNTGELFF. CDR3 bases: TGCGCCAGCAGCCCAGGACAGGTGAACACCGGGGAGCTGTTTTTT.

This clonotype was detected a few times. The chain uses TRBV20-1 and TRBJ1-6, with D unclear. This CDR3 has 9 amino acids. CDR1 and CDR2 from the germline V gene are DFQATT and SNEGSKA (reference sequence). Trimming removed 7 bases at V and 8 bases at J, with 3 bases between. CDR3 sequence reads: CSVDSPLHF. The CDR3 DNA sequence: TGCAGTGTCGATTCACCCCTCCACTTT.

This chain connects TRBV6-1 to TRBJ2-7; 7 bases fit TRBD1. The germline V gene has CDR1 MNHNS and CDR2 SASEGT. The CDR3 loop spans 16 amino acids. V was pared by 6 bases and J by 4 bases, with 15 bases of the junction left unmatched. The CDR3 reads CASSVGSRGLLYEQYV. The CDR3, as DNA: TGTGCCAGCAGCGTAGGGTCAAGGGGGCTGCTGTACGAGCAGTACGTC.

This chain links TRBV24-1 with TRBJ2-3, with D possibly being TRBD1 (6 bases). The V gene lost 4 bases and the J gene lost 13 bases, with 20 bases spanning the gap. From germline, CDR1 is KGHDR and CDR2 SFDVKD. There are 14 residues in the CDR3. This CDR3 reads CATSDMMDSLRKYF. Written as DNA, the CDR3 is TGTGCCACCAGTGACATGATGGACAGCCTTCGAAAGTATTTT.

The rearrangement joins TRBV9 to TRBJ2-1, with a tentative D call TRBD2 (6 bases). Germline V gives CDR1 SGDLS, CDR2 YYNGEE. Trimming cost V 4 bases and J 6 bases, with 17 bases left between them. The CDR3 runs to 15 residues. CDR3 region: CASSIASDLANEQFF. CDR3 sequence (DNA): TGTGCCAGCAGCATTGCTAGCGACCTAGCCAATGAGCAGTTCTTC. Full variable domain (outside the CDR3, taken from reference TRBV9 and TRBJ2-1): DSGVTQTPKHLITATGQRVTLRCSPRSGDLSVYWYQQSLDQGLQFLIQYYNGEERAKGNILERFSAQQFPDLHSELNLSSLELGDSALYFCASSIASDLANEQFFGPGTRLTVL.

This chain uses TRBV4-3 with TRBJ2-2; no clear D. The CDR3 is made up of 14 amino acids. The germline V gene encodes CDR1 LGHNA and CDR2 YSLEER. V was clipped by 1 base and J by 2 bases, with 5 bases between them. CDR3 sequence reads: CASSQVINTGELFF. CDR3 DNA: TGCGCCAGCAGCCAAGTCATCAACACCGGGGAGCTGTTTTTT.

Only a few counts were recorded for this clonotype. J is TRBJ2-1 and V is TRBV7-2; perhaps TRBD2 as D (7 bases). CDR1 SGHTA and CDR2 FQGNSA come from the germline V gene. The CDR3 contains 14 residues. Between the trimmed V and J ends, which lost 1 base and 8 bases, there was a span of 12 bases. The CDR3 DNA follows: TGTGCCAGCAGCTTAGGTCGGGGGGCGCATGAGCAGTTCTTC. This translates into CASSLGRGAHEQFF.

V and J are TRBV7-9 and TRBJ1-6; D gene unclear. Germline CDR1 reads SEHNR; CDR2 reads FQNEAQ (reference sequence). This CDR3 is 14 amino acids long. V lost 1 base, J lost 6 bases, and 7 bases lay in between. CDR3 sequence reads: CASSLGECNSPLHF. CDR3 nucleotide sequence: TGTGCCAGCAGCTTAGGGGAATGTAATTCACCCCTCCACTTT.

A few counts support this clonotype. The J gene is TRBJ2-1, the V gene TRBV5-1, with unresolved D. Germline CDR1 is SGHRS and CDR2 is YFSETQ. The CDR3 runs 16 residues. V lost 0 bases, J lost 0 bases, and 10 bases lay in between. CDR3 bases: TGCGCCAGCAGCTTGGGGCCAGTTAGCTCCTACAATGAGCAGTTCTTC. Its protein is CASSLGPVSSYNEQFF.